This T cell receptor beta chain was documented in a study of blood T cell repertoires in COVID-19. In the study overall: Some COVID-19 samples were acute and others convalescent; all came from the United States, Italy and Spain. In each case, the material was cDNA or gDNA derived from T cells, B-cell-depleted T cells, or PBMCs.

Authors' processing steps: From reference gene primer amplification, estimates of nucleated cell counts were derived. TCRdb's copy holds only in-frame clones and misses some; the assay was immunoSEQ multiplex PCR. The V and J calls and clone size are taken from that table; D and trimming were inferred from the DNA. The repertoire consists of roughly 230,000 clones, with 83% occurring once and the leading ten covering roughly 5.5%. V lost 9 bases, J lost 8 bases, and 7 bases stayed unmatched. Germline CDR1 reads SNHLY; CDR2 reads FYNNEI. The length of the CDR3 is 12 residues. The chain uses TRBV2 and TRBJ1-2; TRBD1 agrees at 9 bases. The specimen was peripheral blood. The sequence came from a human donor in a cohort sampled during active COVID-19. In DNA, the CDR3 is TGTGCCAGTAAACAGGGGGCAGAAGGCTACACCTTC. Encoded protein: CASKQGAEGYTF.